The entry below gives a single T cell receptor beta chain sequence along with its context. Its antigen remains unidentified. The PCR was carried out with 60 Vbeta primers and 13 Jbeta primers. The method was immunoSEQ multiplex PCR; TCRdb's version includes in-frame clones alone and lacks a portion of them. The sample includes about 170,000 clones, 73% seen only once; the top ten take about 5%. This specimen belongs to a study of cytomegalovirus exposure and HLA in healthy donors. The study, taken as a whole, reports: A missense DCLRE1C variant was associated with V- and J-gene trimming of TCR beta chains in a later analysis, and an independent cohort replicated the association. Cytomegalovirus status was reportedly diagnosed by the classifier with high specificity and sensitivity.

Trimming cost V 4 bases and J 5 bases; bases outside gene matches: 8. Germline V gene data show CDR1 as SGDLS and CDR2 as YYNGEE. CDR3 length equals 15 residues. The TCR was taken from a woman in her late teens or twenties in good health and CMV-seropositive. The sequenced sample consisted of PBMCs. The J gene is TRBJ2-5, the V gene TRBV9, with 10 bases matching TRBD2. CDR3 loop: CASSPPLAGVETQYF. As DNA, the CDR3 is TGTGCCAGCAGCCCCCCCCTAGCGGGGGTTGAGACCCAGTACTTC.